This TCR beta chain was profiled in a study of chemoradiotherapy in HPV16-positive cancers. TCRdb's copy holds only in-frame clones and misses some; the assay was immunoSEQ multiplex PCR. The sample has approximately 23,000 clones, around nine tenths seen once; the top ten hold approximately 23%. V dropped 2 bases and J dropped 5 bases, with 22 bases sitting between them. Germline V lookup: CDR1 LGHNA, CDR2 YSLEER. There are 19 residues in the CDR3. The J gene is TRBJ1-6, the V gene TRBV4-3; the D gene is possibly TRBD1 (6 bases). The TCR comes from a human donor with HPV-associated anogenital cancer. The source material was blood, sampled from a patient who underwent chemoradiotherapy. Here the CDR3 reads CASSQNPAQGSTDNSPLHF. The CDR3 nucleotides read TGCGCCAGCAGCCAAAACCCCGCCCAGGGGAGTACGGATAATTCACCCCTCCACTTT.